What follows describes a single T cell receptor (beta chain). Its antigen is undetermined. This sample is drawn from a study of Graves' ophthalmopathy and Graves' hyperthyroidism. In the study overall: Where ophthalmopathy was absent within 18 months of follow-up, hyperthyroidism was stable. Study-level points and caveats: The model predicted progression of ophthalmopathy with a sensitivity of 60% to 71%, and its specificity was 72% to 85%.

Among the exclusions were patients with other autoimmune diseases, uncontrolled infections, pregnancy or lactation. The diagnosis combined clinical symptoms, thyroxine, TRAb, thyroid ultrasound and orbital computed tomography scans. Germline CDR1 is SGHAT and CDR2 is FQDESV (reference sequence). The V gene lost 1 base and the J gene lost 13 bases, with 11 bases spanning the gap. The CDR3 length is 12 residues. RNA served as the template for amplifying TCR beta CDR3 regions. RT-PCR in the first round used HTBI primers; a second-round multiplex PCR followed. TCRdb re-derived calls from the multiplex PCR reads in MiXCR, one entry per CDR3 protein. The table has around 520,000 distinct CDR3 sequences, roughly 40% seen once.

The sequencing input was peripheral blood or thyroid tissue (not recorded which). This clonotype was obtained from an adult man with Graves' hyperthyroidism. V gene TRBV11-1 combines with J gene TRBJ2-1; D is possibly TRBD1 (5 bases). The DNA for the CDR3 is TGTGCCAGCAGCTTAGGGGGCAACATTCAGTTCTTC. This gives the protein CASSLGGNIQFF.